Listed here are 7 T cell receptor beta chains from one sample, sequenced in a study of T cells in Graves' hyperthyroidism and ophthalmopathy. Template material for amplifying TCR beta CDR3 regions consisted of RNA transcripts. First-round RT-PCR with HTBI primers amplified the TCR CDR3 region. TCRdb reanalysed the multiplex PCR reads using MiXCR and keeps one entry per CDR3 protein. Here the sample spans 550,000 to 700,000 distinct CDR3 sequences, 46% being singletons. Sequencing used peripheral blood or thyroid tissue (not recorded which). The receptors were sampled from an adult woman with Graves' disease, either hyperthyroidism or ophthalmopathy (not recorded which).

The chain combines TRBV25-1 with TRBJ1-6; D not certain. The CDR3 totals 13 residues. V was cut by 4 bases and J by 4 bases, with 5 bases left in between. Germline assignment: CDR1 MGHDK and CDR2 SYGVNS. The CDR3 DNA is TGTGCCAGCAGTGCCAAATATAATTCACCCCTCCACTTT. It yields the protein CASSAKYNSPLHF.

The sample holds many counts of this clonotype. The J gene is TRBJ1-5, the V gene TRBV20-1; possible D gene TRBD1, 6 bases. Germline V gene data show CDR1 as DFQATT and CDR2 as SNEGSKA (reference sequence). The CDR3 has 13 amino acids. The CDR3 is CSGQGQENQPQHF. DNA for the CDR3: TGCAGCGGTCAGGGGCAGGAAAATCAGCCCCAGCATTTT.

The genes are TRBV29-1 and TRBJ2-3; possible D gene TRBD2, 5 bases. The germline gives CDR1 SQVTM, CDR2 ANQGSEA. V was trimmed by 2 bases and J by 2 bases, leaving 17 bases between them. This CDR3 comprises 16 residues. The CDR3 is CSVENAPPGYTDTQYF. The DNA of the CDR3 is TGCAGCGTTGAAAATGCACCCCCGGGATACACAGATACGCAGTATTTT.

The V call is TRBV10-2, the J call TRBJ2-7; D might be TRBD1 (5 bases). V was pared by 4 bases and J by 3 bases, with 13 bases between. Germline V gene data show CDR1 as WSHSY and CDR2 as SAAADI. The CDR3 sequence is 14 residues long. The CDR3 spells CASSGVKGDYEQYF. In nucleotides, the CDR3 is TGCGCCAGCAGTGGGGTGAAAGGGGACTACGAGCAGTACTTC.

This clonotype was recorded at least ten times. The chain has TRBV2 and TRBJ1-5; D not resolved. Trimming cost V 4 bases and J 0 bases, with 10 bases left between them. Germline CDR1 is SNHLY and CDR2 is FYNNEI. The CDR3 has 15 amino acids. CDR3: CASSVGRPSNQPQHF. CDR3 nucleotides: TGTGCCAGCAGTGTAGGCAGACCTAGCAATCAGCCCCAGCATTTT.

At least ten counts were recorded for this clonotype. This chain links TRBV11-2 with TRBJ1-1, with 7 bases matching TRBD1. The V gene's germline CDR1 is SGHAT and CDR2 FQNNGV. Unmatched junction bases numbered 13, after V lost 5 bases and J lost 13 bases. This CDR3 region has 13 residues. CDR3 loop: CASSADRRGSVFF. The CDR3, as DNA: TGTGCCAGCAGCGCGGACAGGCGGGGCTCAGTTTTCTTT.

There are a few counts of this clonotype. CDR3 bases: TGCAGCGCGACCCGGCAAGGGACTGAAGCTTTCTTT. Amino acid sequence: CSATRQGTEAFF. The chain combines TRBV20-1 with TRBJ1-1; D not resolved. Germline CDR1 and CDR2: DFQATT and SNEGSKA (reference sequence). The CDR3 is 12 amino acids.